This TCR beta chain is from a study of shared clonotypes between healthy human individuals. Study overall: Every donor yielded three CD4 naive, three CD4 memory, two CD8 naive and one CD8 memory plate.

Findings and caveats of the study: Generally, naive subsets (rather than memory subsets) showed larger estimated richness.

This CDR3 is 16 amino acids long. With 0 bases removed from V and 6 bases from J, the gap between germline ends came to 15 bases. CDR1 SEHNR and CDR2 FQNEAQ come from the germline V gene (reference sequence). Remarks on this clone: Antigen specificity is unknown.

Roughly 30,000 T cell genomes (roughly 0.2 ug DNA) went into each sorted-subset replicate. Per the original data handling: ImmunoSEQ yielded junction-only sequences lacking quality scores, so filtering differed. Generated by immunoSEQ multiplex PCR, the TCRdb table keeps only in-frame clones and is missing some. That table supplies the V and J calls and clone size; D and trimming were determined from the DNA. The data hold more than 2 million clones, with almost 96% observed a single time. This sequence joins TRBV7-9 and TRBJ2-1, with D possibly matching TRBD2 (6 bases). The clonotype was recovered from a man aged 18-30 years in good health. The material sequenced was naive CD4+ T cells sorted from blood. Specified subset: CD45RA+ positively selected. In nucleotides, the CDR3 is TGTGCCAGCAGCTTAGCGGGCGGGGATCACCGCAATGAGCAGTTCTTC. It encodes CASSLAGGDHRNEQFF.